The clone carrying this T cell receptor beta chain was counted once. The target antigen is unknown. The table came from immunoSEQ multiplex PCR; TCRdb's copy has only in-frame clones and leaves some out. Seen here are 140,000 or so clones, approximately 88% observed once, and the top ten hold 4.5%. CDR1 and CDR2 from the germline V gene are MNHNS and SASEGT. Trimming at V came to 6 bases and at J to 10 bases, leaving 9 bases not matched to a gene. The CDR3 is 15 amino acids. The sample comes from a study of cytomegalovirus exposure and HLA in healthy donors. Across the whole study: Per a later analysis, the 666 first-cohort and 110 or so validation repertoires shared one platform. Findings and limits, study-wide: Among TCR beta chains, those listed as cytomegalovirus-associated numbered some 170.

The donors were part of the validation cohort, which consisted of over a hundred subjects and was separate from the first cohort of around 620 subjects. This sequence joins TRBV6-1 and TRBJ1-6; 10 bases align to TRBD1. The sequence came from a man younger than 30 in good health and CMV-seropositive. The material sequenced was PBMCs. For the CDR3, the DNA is TGTGCCAGCAGCCGGGACAGGGGATCTCGGTCACCCCTCCACTTT. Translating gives CASSRDRGSRSPLHF.